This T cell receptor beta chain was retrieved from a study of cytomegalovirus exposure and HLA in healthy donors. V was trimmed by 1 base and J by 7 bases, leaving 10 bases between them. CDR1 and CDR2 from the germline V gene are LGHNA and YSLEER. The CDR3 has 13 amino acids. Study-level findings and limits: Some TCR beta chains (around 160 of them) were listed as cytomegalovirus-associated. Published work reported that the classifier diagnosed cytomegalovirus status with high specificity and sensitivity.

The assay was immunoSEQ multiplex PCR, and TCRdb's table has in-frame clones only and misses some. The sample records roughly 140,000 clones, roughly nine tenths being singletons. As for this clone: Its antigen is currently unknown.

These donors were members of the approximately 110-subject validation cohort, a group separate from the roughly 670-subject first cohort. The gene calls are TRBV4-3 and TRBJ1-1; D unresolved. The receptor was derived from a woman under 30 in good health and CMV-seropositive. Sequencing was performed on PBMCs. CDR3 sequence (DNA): TGCGCCAGCAGCCAAGCCCGGGGTTATGAAGCTTTCTTT. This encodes CASSQARGYEAFF.